This TCR beta chain was sequenced in a study of blood T cells in healthy people across ages. Germline CDR1 reads ENHRY; CDR2 reads SYGVKD. CDR3 length: 12 residues. V lost 1 base and J lost 5, with 6 bases in between. The authors ran a second PCR of 7 to 11 cycles using a sample-barcoded 5' primer and a J-beta primer mix. Each CDR3 protein is one row after TCRdb ran MiXCR on the 5' RACE reads. The sample records 1,500,000 or so distinct CDR3 sequences, 40% to 45% being singletons. The receptor was isolated from a woman younger than 35 in good health. Sequences were obtained from blood. V and J are TRBV10-3 and TRBJ2-7; tentative D call: TRBD2 (6 bases). The chain's CDR3 is CAISEWGDEQYF. As DNA, the CDR3 is TGTGCCATCAGTGAGTGGGGGGACGAGCAGTACTTC.